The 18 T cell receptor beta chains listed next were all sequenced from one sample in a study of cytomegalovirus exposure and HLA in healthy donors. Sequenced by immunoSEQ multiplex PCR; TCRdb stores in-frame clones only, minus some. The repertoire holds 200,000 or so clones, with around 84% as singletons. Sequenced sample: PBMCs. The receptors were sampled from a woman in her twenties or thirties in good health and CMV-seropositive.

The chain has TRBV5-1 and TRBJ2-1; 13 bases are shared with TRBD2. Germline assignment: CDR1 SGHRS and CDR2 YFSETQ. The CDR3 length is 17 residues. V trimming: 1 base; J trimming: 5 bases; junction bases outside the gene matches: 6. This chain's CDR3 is CASSLWPGTSGNNEQFF. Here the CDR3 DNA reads TGCGCCAGCAGCTTGTGGCCCGGGACTAGCGGGAACAATGAGCAGTTCTTC.

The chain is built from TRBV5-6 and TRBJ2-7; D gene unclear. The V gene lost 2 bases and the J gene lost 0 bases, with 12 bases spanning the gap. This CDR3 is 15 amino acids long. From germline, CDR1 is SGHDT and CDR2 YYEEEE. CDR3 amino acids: CASSLRWAPSYEQYF. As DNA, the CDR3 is TGTGCCAGCAGCTTAAGGTGGGCACCCTCCTACGAGCAGTACTTC.

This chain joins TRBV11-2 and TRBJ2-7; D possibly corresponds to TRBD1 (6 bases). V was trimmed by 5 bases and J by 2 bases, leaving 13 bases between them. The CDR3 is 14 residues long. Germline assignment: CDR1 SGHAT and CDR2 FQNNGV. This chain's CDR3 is CASSAGVGAYEQYF. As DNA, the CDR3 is TGTGCCAGCAGCGCAGGGGTGGGAGCCTACGAGCAGTACTTC.

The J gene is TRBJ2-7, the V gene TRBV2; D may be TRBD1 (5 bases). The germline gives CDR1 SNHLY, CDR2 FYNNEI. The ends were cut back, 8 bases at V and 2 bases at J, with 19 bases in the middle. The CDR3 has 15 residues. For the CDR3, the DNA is TGTGCCAGCGGATCAGAGGACAACCGTCCCTACGAGCAGTACTTC. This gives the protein CASGSEDNRPYEQYF.

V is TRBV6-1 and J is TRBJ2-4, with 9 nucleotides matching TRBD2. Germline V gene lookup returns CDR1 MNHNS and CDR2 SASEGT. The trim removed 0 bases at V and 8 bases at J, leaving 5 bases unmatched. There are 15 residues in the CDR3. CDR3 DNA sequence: TGTGCCAGCAGTGAAGCGTCTAGCGGGAATGACATTCAGTACTTC. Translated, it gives CASSEASSGNDIQYF.

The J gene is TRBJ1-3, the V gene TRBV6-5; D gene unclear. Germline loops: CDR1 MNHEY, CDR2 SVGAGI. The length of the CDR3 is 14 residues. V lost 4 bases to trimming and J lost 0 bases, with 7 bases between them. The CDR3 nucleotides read TGTGCCAGCAGTTCAGTCTCCTCTGGAAACACCATATATTTT. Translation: CASSSVSSGNTIYF.

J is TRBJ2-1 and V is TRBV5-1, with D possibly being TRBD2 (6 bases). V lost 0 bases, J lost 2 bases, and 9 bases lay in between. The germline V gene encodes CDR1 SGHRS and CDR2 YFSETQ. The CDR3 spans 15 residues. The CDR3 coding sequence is TGCGCCAGCAGCTTGGATGGCGGGACCTACAATGAGCAGTTCTTC. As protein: CASSLDGGTYNEQFF.

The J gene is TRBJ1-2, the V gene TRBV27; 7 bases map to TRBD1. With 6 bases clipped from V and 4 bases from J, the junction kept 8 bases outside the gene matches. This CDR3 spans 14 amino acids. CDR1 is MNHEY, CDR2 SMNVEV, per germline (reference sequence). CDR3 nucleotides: TGTGCCAGCAGCCGACAGGGACTGGGCTATGGCTACACCTTC. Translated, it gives CASSRQGLGYGYTF.

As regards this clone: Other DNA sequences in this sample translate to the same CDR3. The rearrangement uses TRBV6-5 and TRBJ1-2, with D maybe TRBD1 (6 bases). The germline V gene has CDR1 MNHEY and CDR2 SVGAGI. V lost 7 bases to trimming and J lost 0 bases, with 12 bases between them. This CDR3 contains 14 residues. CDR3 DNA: TGTGCCAGCACCAGGACAGCCACTAACTATGGCTACACCTTC. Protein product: CASTRTATNYGYTF.

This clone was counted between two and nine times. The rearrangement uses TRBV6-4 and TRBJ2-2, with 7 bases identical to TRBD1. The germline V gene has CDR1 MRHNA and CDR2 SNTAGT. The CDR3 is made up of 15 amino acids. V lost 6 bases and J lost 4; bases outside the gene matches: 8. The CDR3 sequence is CASSLTGTATGELFF. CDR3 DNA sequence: TGTGCCAGCAGCCTTACCGGGACAGCCACCGGGGAGCTGTTTTTT.

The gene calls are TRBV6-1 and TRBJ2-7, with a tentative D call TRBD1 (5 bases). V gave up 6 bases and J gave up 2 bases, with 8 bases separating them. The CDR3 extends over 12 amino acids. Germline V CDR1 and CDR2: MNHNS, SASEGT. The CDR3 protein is CASRETAYEQYF. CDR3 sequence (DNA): TGTGCCAGCAGGGAGACAGCCTACGAGCAGTACTTC.

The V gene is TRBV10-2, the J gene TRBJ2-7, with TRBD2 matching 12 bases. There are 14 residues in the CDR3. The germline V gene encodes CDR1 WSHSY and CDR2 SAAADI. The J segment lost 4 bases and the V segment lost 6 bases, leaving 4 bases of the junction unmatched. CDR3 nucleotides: TGCGCCAGCAGGACTAGCGGGAGTGGTTACGAGCAGTACTTC. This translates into CASRTSGSGYEQYF.

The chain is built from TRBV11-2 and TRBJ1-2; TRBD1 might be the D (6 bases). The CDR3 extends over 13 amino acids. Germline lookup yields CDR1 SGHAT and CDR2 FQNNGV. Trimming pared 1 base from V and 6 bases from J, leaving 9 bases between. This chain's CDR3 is CASSLGGRDGYTF. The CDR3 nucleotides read TGTGCCAGCAGCTTAGGGGGGCGGGATGGCTACACCTTC.

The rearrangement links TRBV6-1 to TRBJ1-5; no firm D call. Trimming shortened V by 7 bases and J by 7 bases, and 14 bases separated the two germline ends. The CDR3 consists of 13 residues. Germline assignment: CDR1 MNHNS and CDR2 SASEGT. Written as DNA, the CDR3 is TGTGCCAGCAATCGTTTAGCGGGCCAGCCCCAGCATTTT. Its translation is CASNRLAGQPQHF.

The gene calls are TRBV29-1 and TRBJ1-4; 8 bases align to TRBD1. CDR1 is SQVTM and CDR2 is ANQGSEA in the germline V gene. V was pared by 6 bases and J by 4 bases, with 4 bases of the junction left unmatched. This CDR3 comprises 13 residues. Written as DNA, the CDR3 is TGCAGCGTCCCGGACAGGGTTAATGAAAAACTGTTTTTT. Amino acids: CSVPDRVNEKLFF.

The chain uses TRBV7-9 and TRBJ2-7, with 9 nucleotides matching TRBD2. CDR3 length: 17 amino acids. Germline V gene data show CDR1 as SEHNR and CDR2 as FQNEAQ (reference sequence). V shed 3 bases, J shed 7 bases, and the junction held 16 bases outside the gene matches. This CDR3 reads CASSFLLAGRSSGEQYF. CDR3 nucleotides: TGTGCCAGCAGCTTTTTGCTAGCGGGACGCTCTAGTGGGGAGCAGTACTTC.

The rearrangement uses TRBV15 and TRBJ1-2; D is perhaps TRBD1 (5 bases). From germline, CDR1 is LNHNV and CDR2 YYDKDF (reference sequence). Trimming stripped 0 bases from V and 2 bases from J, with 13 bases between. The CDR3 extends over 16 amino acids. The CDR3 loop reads CATSRDVTARNYGYTF. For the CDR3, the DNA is TGTGCCACCAGCAGAGATGTGACAGCCCGAAACTATGGCTACACCTTC. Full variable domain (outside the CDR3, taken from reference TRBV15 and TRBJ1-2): DAMVIQNPRYQVTQFGKPVTLSCSQTLNHNVMYWYQQKSSQAPKLLFHYYDKDFNNEADTPDNFQSRRPNTSFCFLDIRSPGLGDTAMYLCATSRDVTARNYGYTFGSGTRLTVV.

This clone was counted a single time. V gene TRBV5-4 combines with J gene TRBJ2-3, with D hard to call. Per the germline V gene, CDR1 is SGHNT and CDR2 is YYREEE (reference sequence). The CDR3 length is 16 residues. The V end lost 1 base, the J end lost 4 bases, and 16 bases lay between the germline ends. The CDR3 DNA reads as TGTGCCAGCAGCTTGTCGACTGCCCACGAGGCAGATACGCAGTATTTT. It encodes CASSLSTAHEADTQYF.